Each of the 17 T cell receptor beta chains below was sequenced from the same sample in a study of glioma-infiltrating T cells. The iRepertoire nested amplicon-rescue multiplex PCR amplified TCR alpha and beta CDR3s from RNA. TCRdb recomputed calls from the multiplex PCR reads with MiXCR, one row per CDR3 protein. This table holds some 120,000 distinct CDR3 sequences, roughly 24% found once. The sample was glioma tissue, nonneoplastic brain tissue, or PBMCs (not recorded which). The source is a human donor with low-grade glioma or glioblastoma, undergoing nonglioma brain surgery, or in good health (not recorded which).

This clonotype showed up many times. This sequence joins TRBV5-1 and TRBJ2-7, with a weak D call TRBD2 (5 bases). Per the germline V gene, CDR1 is SGHRS and CDR2 is YFSETQ. The CDR3 is made up of 14 amino acids. Trimming shortened V by 5 bases and J by 0 bases, and 12 bases separated the two germline ends. As DNA, the CDR3 is TGCGCCAGCAGGACGGGAAGCCTCTCCTACGAGCAGTACTTC. Protein: CASRTGSLSYEQYF.

This sequence joins TRBV29-1 and TRBJ2-5, with 12 bases lining up with TRBD2. CDR1 SQVTM and CDR2 ANQGSEA come from the germline V gene. V gave up 8 bases and J gave up 0 bases; unmatched junction bases: 10. CDR3 length: 16 residues. The CDR3: CSPYGLAGTYQETQYF. CDR3 bases: TGCAGCCCGTACGGACTAGCGGGAACGTACCAAGAGACCCAGTACTTC.

V is TRBV5-1 and J is TRBJ1-5, with D possibly being TRBD1 (5 bases). Trimming removed 7 bases from V and 0 bases from J, with 11 bases in between. Per germline, CDR1 SGHRS and CDR2 YFSETQ. CDR3 size: 14 residues. CDR3 loop: CASRRDGSNQPQHF. CDR3 DNA: TGCGCCAGCCGTAGGGACGGTAGCAATCAGCCCCAGCATTTT.

About this clonotype itself: This may be a read error: a much more frequent sequence differs by one nucleotide. The chain recombines TRBV7-6 with TRBJ2-1, with 9 bases matching TRBD2. The germline V gene encodes CDR1 SGHVS and CDR2 FNYEAQ. Trimming removed 1 base from V and 0 bases from J; junction bases left unmatched: 4. This CDR3 contains 17 residues. The CDR3: CASSLDYSGSSYNEQFF. CDR3 DNA: TGTGCCAGCAGCTTAGATTATAGCGGGAGCTCCTACAATGAGCAGTTCTTC.

This clonotype was seen ten or more times. The gene calls are TRBV6-1 and TRBJ2-3; the D gene is possibly TRBD2 (6 bases). Deletions cut 7 bases from V and 6 bases from J, with 14 bases between. The germline gives CDR1 MNHNS, CDR2 SASEGT. The CDR3 loop spans 13 amino acids. CDR3 loop: CASNGGTTDTQYF. The CDR3 bases are TGTGCCAGCAATGGGGGGACGACGGATACGCAGTATTTT.

V and J are TRBV12-3 or TRBV12-4 and TRBJ2-1, with D tentatively TRBD1 (6 bases). The CDR3 length is 12 residues. The ends were cut back, 6 bases at V and 9 bases at J, with 12 bases in the middle. Written as DNA, the CDR3 is TGTGCCAGCAGATTTAAAGGGGGTGAGCAGTTCTTC. Protein: CASRFKGGEQFF.

This clonotype was seen only a few times. This chain links TRBV29-1 with TRBJ1-3; D not certain. The CDR3 is made up of 15 amino acids. V was shortened by 2 bases and J by 1 base, with 12 bases between the two germline ends. Germline assignment: CDR1 SQVTM and CDR2 ANQGSEA. The CDR3 protein is CSVELAGISGNTIYF. The CDR3 nucleotides read TGCAGCGTTGAACTCGCCGGGATATCTGGAAACACCATATATTTT.

As concerns this clonotype: It may be a read error: a sequence one base away is much more abundant. The chain joins TRBV4-1 to TRBJ2-4; tentatively, D is TRBD1 (6 bases). The length of the CDR3 is 16 residues. Germline CDR1 is MGHRA and CDR2 is YSYEKL. The CDR3 sequence: CASGQPGQPQGNIQYF. The CDR3 nucleotides read TGCGCCAGCGGCCAACCCGGACAACCCCAGGGGAACATTCAGTACTTC.

To note about this clonotype: It may be a read error: a sequence one base away is much more abundant. V is TRBV20-1 and J is TRBJ1-1; 7 nucleotides line up with TRBD1. This CDR3 contains 10 residues. The J segment lost 9 bases and the V segment lost 5 bases, leaving 3 bases of the junction unmatched. Germline assignment: CDR1 DFQATT and CDR2 SNEGSKA (reference sequence). The CDR3 spells CSAEQGQAFF. Written as DNA, the CDR3 is TGCAGTGCTGAACAGGGGCAAGCTTTCTTT.

The V call is TRBV2, the J call TRBJ2-7; 7 bases map to TRBD2. CDR3 length equals 16 residues. CDR1 is SNHLY and CDR2 is FYNNEI in the germline V gene. The J segment lost 3 bases and the V segment lost 6 bases, leaving 14 bases of the junction unmatched. This chain's CDR3 is CASSSKQSGVLYEQYF. The DNA of the CDR3 is TGTGCCAGCAGCTCTAAACAAAGCGGGGTACTCTACGAGCAGTACTTC.

The table lists this clonotype with many counts. CDR3 amino acids: CATSSGRLTDTQYF. DNA for the CDR3: TGTGCCACCAGTAGCGGGAGACTCACAGATACGCAGTATTTT. V is TRBV24-1 and J is TRBJ2-3, with 8 bases aligning to TRBD2. The trim removed 6 bases at V and 2 bases at J, leaving 3 bases unmatched. The germline V gene has CDR1 KGHDR and CDR2 SFDVKD. CDR3 length equals 14 residues.

This clonotype appeared many times. The V and J genes are TRBV4-1 and TRBJ2-1, with 10 nucleotides matching TRBD2. Germline CDR1 reads MGHRA; CDR2 reads YSYEKL. V shed 3 bases, J shed 7 bases, and the junction held 12 bases outside the gene matches. This CDR3 region has 17 residues. The CDR3 sequence is CASSQRISGRAGNEQFF. The CDR3 nucleotides are TGCGCCAGCAGCCAGAGGATAAGCGGGAGGGCCGGGAATGAGCAGTTCTTC.

This rearrangement joins TRBV3-1 to TRBJ2-1; 7 bases match TRBD2. This CDR3 has 12 residues. CDR1 and CDR2 from the germline V gene are LGHDT and YNNKEL (reference sequence). Losses at the gene ends were 0 bases for V and 15 bases for J; bases not matched to a gene: 5. CDR3 coding DNA: TGTGCCAGCAGCCAAGAAGGGAGGGAACGGTTCTTC. It specifies CASSQEGRERFF.

This clonotype was found a few times. The chain employs TRBV29-1 and TRBJ2-4; tentatively, D is TRBD2 (6 bases). Trimming shortened V by 7 bases and J by 4 bases, and 14 bases separated the two germline ends. This CDR3 comprises 13 residues. CDR1 is SQVTM and CDR2 is ANQGSEA in the germline V gene. The CDR3 sequence is CSAEAGGKNIQYF. The DNA of the CDR3 is TGCAGCGCAGAAGCGGGCGGGAAAAACATTCAGTACTTC.

Many counts were recorded for this clonotype. This CDR3 is CASSQTGGAGDTIYF. CDR3 coding DNA: TGTGCCAGCAGTCAAACAGGGGGCGCTGGGGACACCATATATTTT. The gene calls are TRBV28 and TRBJ1-3; the match to TRBD1 covers 9 bases. This CDR3 has 15 amino acids. Germline CDR1 is MDHEN and CDR2 is SYDVKM. The ends lost 5 bases at V and 8 bases at J; junction bases unmatched: 10.

This clonotype was detected ten times or more. This sequence joins TRBV15 and TRBJ2-5, with D perhaps matching TRBD2 (6 bases). Deletions cut 3 bases from V and 0 bases from J, with 14 bases between. The CDR3 spans 16 residues. From germline, CDR1 is LNHNV and CDR2 YYDKDF (reference sequence). CDR3 DNA sequence: TGTGCCACCAGCAGCGCACTAGCCCTGTACCAAGAGACCCAGTACTTC. It is translated as CATSSALALYQETQYF.

As for this clonotype: This sequence may be a read error, since a much larger clone differs from it by one base. V is TRBV11-1 and J is TRBJ1-4; D unclear. Germline CDR1 reads SGHAT; CDR2 reads FQDESV (reference sequence). This CDR3 region has 13 residues. Here the CDR3 reads CVSSSTGNEKLFF. In nucleotides, the CDR3 is TGTGTCAGCAGCTCGACGGGTAATGAAAAACTGTTTTTT.